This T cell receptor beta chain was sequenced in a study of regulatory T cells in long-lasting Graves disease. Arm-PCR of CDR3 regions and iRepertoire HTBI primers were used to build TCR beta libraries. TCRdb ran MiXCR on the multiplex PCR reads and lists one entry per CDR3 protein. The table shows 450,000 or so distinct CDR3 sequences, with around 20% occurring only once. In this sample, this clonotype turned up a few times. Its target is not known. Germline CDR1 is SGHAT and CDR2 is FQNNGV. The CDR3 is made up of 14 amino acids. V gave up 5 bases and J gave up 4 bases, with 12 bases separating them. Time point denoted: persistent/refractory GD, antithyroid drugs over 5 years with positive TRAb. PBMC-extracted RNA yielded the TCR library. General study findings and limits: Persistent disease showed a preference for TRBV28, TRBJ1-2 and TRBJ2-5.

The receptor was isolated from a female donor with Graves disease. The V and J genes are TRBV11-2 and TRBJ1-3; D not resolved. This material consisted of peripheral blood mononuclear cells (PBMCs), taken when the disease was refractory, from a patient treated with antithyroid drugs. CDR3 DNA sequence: TGTGCCAGCAGCCCTACTATCTTCGGAAACACCATATATTTT. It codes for CASSPTIFGNTIYF.